This TCR beta chain came from a study of T cell responses to AZD1222 COVID-19 vaccine. The table came from immunoSEQ multiplex PCR; TCRdb's copy has only in-frame clones and leaves some out. The sample holds about 150,000 clones, roughly 92% seen once. The germline gives CDR1 GTSNPN, CDR2 SVGIG (reference sequence). Trimming stripped 5 bases from V and 4 bases from J, with 17 bases between. The CDR3 has 14 amino acids. The receptor's source is an adult in good health. The genes are TRBV30 and TRBJ1-2; a weak D match, TRBD1 (6 bases). The sample in question was peripheral blood, obtained on day 0 of AZD1222 vaccination. In nucleotides, the CDR3 is TGTGCCTGGCGGGGCAGGGGCAGGGGCTATGGCTACACCTTC. The encoded protein is CAWRGRGRGYGYTF.